Shown below are 2 T cell receptor beta chains from a single sample sequenced in a study of glioma-infiltrating T cells after dendritic cell vaccination. Clones were read by immunoSEQ multiplex PCR, and TCRdb kept only the in-frame ones, dropping some. The sample has fewer than 50,000 clones; about 85% are singletons. The specimen comprised blood, sampled before dendritic cell vaccination. All receptors come from a human donor with glioblastoma.

The chain joins TRBV15 to TRBJ2-1; 14 bases are shared with TRBD2. After removal of 0 bases from V and 15 bases from J, the junction contained 10 bases not matched to a gene. The CDR3 sequence is 16 residues long. CDR1 LNHNV and CDR2 YYDKDF come from the germline V gene (reference sequence). As DNA, the CDR3 is TGTGCCACCAGCAGAGATCCGACTAGCGGGGGGGCTGTTCGGTTCTTC. It is translated as CATSRDPTSGGAVRFF.

V and J are TRBV2 and TRBJ2-2, with D maybe TRBD2 (5 bases). V was pared by 2 bases and J by 9 bases, with 10 bases between. Germline loops: CDR1 SNHLY, CDR2 FYNNEI. This CDR3 has 13 residues. In DNA form, the CDR3 reads TGTGCCAGCAGTGAATCACGAGGGTGGGAGCTGTTTTTT. It yields the protein CASSESRGWELFF.